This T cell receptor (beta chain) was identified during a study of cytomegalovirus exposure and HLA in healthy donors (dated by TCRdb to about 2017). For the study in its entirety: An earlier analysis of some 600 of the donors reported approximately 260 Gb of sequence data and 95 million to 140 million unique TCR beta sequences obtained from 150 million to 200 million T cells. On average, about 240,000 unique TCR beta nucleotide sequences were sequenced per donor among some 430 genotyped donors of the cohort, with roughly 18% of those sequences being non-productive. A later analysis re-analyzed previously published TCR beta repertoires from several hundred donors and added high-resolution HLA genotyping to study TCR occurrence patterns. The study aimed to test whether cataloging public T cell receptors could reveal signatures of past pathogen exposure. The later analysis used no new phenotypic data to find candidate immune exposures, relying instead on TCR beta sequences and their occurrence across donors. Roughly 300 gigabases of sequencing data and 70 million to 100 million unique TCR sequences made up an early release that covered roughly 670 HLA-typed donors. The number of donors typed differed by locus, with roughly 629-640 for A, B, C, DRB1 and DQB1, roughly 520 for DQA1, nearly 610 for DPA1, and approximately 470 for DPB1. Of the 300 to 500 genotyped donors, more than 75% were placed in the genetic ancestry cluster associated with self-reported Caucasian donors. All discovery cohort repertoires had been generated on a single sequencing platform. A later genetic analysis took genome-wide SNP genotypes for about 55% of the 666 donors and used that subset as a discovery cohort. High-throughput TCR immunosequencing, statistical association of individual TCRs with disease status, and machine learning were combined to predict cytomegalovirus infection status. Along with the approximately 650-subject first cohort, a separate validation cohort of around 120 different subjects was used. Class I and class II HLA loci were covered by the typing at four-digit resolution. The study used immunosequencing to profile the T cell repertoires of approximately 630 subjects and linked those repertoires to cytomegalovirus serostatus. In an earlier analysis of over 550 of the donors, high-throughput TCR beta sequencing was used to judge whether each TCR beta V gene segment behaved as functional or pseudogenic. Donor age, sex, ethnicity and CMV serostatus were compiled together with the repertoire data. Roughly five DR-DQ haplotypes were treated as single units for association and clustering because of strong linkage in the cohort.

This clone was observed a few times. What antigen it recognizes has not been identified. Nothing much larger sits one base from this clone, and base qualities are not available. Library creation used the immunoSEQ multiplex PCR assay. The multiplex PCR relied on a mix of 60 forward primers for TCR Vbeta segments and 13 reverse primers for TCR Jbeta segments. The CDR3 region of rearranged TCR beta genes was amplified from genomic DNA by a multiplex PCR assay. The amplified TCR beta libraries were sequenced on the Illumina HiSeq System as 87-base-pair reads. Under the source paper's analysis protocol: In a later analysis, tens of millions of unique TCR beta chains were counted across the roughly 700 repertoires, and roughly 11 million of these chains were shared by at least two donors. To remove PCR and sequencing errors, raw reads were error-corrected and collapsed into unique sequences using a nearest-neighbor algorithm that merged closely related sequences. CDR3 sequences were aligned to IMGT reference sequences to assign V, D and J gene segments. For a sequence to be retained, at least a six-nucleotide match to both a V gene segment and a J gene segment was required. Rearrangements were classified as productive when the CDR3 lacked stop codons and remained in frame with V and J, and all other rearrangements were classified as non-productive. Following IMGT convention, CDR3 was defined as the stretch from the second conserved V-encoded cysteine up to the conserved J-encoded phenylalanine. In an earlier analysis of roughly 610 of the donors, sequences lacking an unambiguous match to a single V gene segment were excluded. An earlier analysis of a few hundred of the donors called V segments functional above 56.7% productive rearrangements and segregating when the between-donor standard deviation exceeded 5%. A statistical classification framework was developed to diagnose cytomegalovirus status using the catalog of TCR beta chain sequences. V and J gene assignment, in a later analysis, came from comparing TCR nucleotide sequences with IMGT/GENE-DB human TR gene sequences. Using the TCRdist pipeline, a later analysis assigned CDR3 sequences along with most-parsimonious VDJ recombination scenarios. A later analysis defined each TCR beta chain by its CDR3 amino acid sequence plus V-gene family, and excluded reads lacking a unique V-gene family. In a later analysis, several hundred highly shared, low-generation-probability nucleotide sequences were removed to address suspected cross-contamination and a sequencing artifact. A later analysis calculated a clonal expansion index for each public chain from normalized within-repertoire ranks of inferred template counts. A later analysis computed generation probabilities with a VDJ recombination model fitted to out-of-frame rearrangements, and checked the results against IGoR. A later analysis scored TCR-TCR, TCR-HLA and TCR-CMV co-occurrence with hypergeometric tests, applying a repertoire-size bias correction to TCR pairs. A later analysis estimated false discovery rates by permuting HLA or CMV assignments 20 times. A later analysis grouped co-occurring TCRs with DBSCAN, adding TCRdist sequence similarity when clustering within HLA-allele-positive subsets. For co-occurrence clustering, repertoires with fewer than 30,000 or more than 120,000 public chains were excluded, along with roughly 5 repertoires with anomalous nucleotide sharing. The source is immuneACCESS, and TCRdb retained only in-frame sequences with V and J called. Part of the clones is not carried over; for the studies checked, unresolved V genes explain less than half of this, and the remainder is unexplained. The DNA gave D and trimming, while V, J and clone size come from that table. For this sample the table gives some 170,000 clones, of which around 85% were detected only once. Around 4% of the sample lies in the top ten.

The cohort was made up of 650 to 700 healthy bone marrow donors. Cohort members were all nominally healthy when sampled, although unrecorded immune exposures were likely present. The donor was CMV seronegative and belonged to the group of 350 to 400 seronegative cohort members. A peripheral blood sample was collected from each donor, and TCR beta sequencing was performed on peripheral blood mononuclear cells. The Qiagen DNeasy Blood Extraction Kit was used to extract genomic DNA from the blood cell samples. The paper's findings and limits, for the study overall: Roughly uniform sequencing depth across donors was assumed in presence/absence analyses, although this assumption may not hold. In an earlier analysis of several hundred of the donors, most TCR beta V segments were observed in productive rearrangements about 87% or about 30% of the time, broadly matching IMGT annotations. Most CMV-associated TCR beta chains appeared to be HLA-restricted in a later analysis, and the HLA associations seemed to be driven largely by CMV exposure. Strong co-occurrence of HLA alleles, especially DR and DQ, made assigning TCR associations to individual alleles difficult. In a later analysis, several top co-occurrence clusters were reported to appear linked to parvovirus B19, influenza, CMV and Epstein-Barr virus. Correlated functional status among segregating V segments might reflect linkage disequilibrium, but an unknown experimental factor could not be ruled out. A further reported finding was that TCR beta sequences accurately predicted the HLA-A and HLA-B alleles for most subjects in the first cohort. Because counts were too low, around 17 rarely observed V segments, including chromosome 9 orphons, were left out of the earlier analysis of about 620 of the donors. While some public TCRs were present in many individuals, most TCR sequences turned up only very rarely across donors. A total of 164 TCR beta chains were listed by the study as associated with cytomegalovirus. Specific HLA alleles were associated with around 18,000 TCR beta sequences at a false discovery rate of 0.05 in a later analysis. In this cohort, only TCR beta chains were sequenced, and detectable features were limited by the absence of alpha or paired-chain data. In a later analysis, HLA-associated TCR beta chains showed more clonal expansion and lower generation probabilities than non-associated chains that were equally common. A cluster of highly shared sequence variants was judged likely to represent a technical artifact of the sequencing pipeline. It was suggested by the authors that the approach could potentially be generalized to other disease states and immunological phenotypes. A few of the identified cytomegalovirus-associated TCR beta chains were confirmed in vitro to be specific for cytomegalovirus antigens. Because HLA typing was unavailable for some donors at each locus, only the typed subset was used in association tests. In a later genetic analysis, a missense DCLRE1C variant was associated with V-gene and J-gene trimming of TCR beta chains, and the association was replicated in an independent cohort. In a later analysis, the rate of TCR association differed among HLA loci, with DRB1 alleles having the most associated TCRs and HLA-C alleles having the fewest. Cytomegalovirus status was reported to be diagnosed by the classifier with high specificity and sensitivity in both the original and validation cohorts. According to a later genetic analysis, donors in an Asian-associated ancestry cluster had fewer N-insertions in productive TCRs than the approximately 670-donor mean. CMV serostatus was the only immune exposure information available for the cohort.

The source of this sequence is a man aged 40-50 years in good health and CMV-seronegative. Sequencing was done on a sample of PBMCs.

This receptor carries the CDR3 CASSLLLLNYGYTF. The nucleotides read TGTGCCAGCAGCTTACTCCTACTTAACTATGGCTACACCTTC. Recombination connected TRBV7-2 to TRBJ1-2; no D segment can be confidently identified. Cut back by 2 bases and 1 base, the V and J ends lie 8 bases apart. Based on the germline V gene, the CDR1 and CDR2 sequences are SGHTA and FQGNSA. The CDR3, from cysteine to phenylalanine, totals 14 residues. Of the read, only the CDR3 DNA is kept; its 42 bases are in frame from base 1. Outside the CDR3, residues come from the reference TRBV7-2 and TRBJ1-2 proteins, so the full variable domain is: GAGVSQSPSNKVTEKGKDVELRCDPISGHTALYWYRQSLGQGLEFLIYFQGNSAPDKSGLPSDRFSAERTGGSVSTLTIQRTQQEDSAVYLCASSLLLLNYGYTFGSGTRLTVV.